These 23 T cell receptor beta chains were all obtained from the same sample, sequenced in a study of T cell repertoires in cytomegalovirus infection. Using its own MiXCR run on the reads, TCRdb lists one record per CDR3 protein. Of some 700,000 distinct CDR3 sequences listed, approximately 33% were seen once; the top ten hold roughly 20%. Their antigen targets remain unknown. The specimen comprised cultured PBMCs, sampled from culture after CMV antigen stimulation. The receptors were sampled from a human donor in good health (CMV status not recorded). Some clones in this sample may be carry-over from other donors' samples.

The chain has TRBV2 and TRBJ2-1, with 10 bases that match TRBD2. Trimming at V came to 4 bases and at J to 4 bases, leaving 4 bases not matched to a gene. The CDR3 loop spans 15 amino acids. CDR1 and CDR2 from the germline V gene are SNHLY and FYNNEI. The CDR3 loop reads CASSVQRGGYNEQFF. The CDR3 region has the DNA TGTGCCAGCAGTGTACAGCGGGGGGGATACAATGAGCAGTTCTTC.

CDR3 bases: TGTGCCAGTAGTATACGGGGACAGGGGAGCTCCTACGAGCAGTACTTC. Its translation: CASSIRGQGSSYEQYF. The chain combines TRBV19 with TRBJ2-7, with TRBD1 matching 10 bases. The length of the CDR3 is 16 residues. Germline values: CDR1 LNHDA, CDR2 SQIVND (reference sequence). The V and J ends lost 2 bases and 0 bases, in that order; junction bases with no gene match: 4.

CDR3 loop: CSARARWTSGRVVTDTQYF. The CDR3 nucleotides are TGCAGTGCTAGAGCCCGATGGACTAGCGGGAGGGTGGTCACAGATACGCAGTATTTT. The rearrangement uses TRBV20-1 and TRBJ2-3; TRBD2 matches at 15 bases. The J segment lost 2 bases and the V segment lost 1 base, leaving 10 bases of the junction unmatched. This CDR3 spans 19 amino acids. Germline CDR1 is DFQATT and CDR2 is SNEGSKA (reference sequence).

The rearrangement links TRBV4-1 to TRBJ2-1; tentative D call: TRBD1 (6 bases). Trimming left V 2 bases short and J 9 bases short, with 17 bases between. Germline loops: CDR1 MGHRA, CDR2 YSYEKL. The CDR3 extends over 15 amino acids. CDR3 sequence: CASSQQGPYRGEQFF. CDR3 nucleotides: TGCGCCAGCAGCCAACAGGGGCCATATCGGGGTGAGCAGTTCTTC.

This clonotype was counted between two and nine times. The chain couples TRBV12-3 or TRBV12-4 to TRBJ2-1, with TRBD1 matching 9 bases. The ends lost 5 bases at V and 2 bases at J; junction bases unmatched: 4. The CDR3 sequence is 15 residues long. CDR3 DNA: TGTGCCAGCAGTCCTACAGGGGGCGCCTACAATGAGCAGTTCTTC. Protein sequence: CASSPTGGAYNEQFF.

This clonotype has a count of ten or more. The V call is TRBV12-3 or TRBV12-4, the J call TRBJ1-1, with D hard to call. The CDR3 totals 12 residues. Trimming stripped 11 bases from V and 1 base from J, with 11 bases between. The DNA of the CDR3 is TGTGCCGCGGGGATGGGGAACACTGAAGCTTTCTTT. This codes for CAAGMGNTEAFF.

The chain employs TRBV12-3 or TRBV12-4 and TRBJ2-3; D unclear. Trimming left V 5 bases short and J 7 bases short, with 10 bases between. The CDR3 length is 12 residues. The CDR3 reads CASSPQGNTQYF. DNA of the CDR3: TGTGCCAGCAGTCCCCAAGGAAATACGCAGTATTTT.

V and J are TRBV2 and TRBJ2-3; D is undetermined. CDR3 length equals 13 residues. The V and J ends lost 5 bases and 2 bases respectively, with 8 bases between them. CDR1 and CDR2 (germline): SNHLY, FYNNEI. CDR3 loop: CASSTPYTDTQYF. The DNA for the CDR3 is TGTGCCAGCAGTACCCCCTACACAGATACGCAGTATTTT.

This clonotype was counted only a few times. CDR3 nucleotide sequence: TGTGCCAGCAGCTTGTATAACGGACTAGCGGGAGTTGATACGCAGTATTTT. It yields the protein CASSLYNGLAGVDTQYF. The chain has TRBV7-2 and TRBJ2-3; TRBD2 matches at 13 bases. In germline, CDR1 is SGHTA, CDR2 FQGNSA. The J segment lost 6 bases and the V segment lost 3 bases, leaving 9 bases of the junction unmatched. This CDR3 spans 17 amino acids.

This sequence joins TRBV12-3 or TRBV12-4 and TRBJ1-1, with 11 bases that match TRBD1. Trimming at V came to 5 bases and at J to 1 base, leaving 6 bases not matched to a gene. The CDR3 runs 16 residues. CDR3 loop: CASSSGTGGWNTEAFF. The CDR3 region has the DNA TGTGCCAGCAGTAGCGGGACAGGGGGTTGGAACACTGAAGCTTTCTTT.

This clonotype was picked up a small number of times. The rearrangement joins TRBV2 to TRBJ2-3; no reliable D call. This CDR3 is built from 14 residues. Trimming shortened V by 4 bases and J by 6 bases, and 14 bases separated the two germline ends. Germline V CDR1 and CDR2: SNHLY, FYNNEI. The CDR3 DNA reads as TGTGCCAGCAGTGCCGAGGTTCAGAGTGATACGCAGTATTTT. It yields the protein CASSAEVQSDTQYF.

This clonotype was recorded a few times. The V and J genes are TRBV4-3 and TRBJ2-3; D is unclear. Per germline, CDR1 LGHNA and CDR2 YSLEER. The CDR3 consists of 14 residues. V was shortened by 0 bases and J by 3 bases, with 7 bases between the two germline ends. CDR3 in DNA: TGCGCCAGCAGCCAAGATAGGAAAACAGATACGCAGTATTTT. Protein sequence: CASSQDRKTDTQYF.

There are a few counts of this clonotype. V is TRBV7-2 and J is TRBJ2-5; D not certain. The germline V and J ends were trimmed by 1 base and 1 base, with 13 bases remaining between them. The CDR3 covers 16 residues. Germline CDR1 SGHTA, CDR2 FQGNSA. In nucleotides, the CDR3 is TGTGCCAGCAGCTTAGAGTTGATGGCGAGCCAAGAGACCCAGTACTTC. Translating it yields CASSLELMASQETQYF.

This clonotype was detected only a few times. The chain uses TRBV4-1 and TRBJ1-6; the D is unclear. The CDR3 has 16 residues. Germline-derived CDR1 and CDR2 are MGHRA and YSYEKL. V lost 0 bases, J lost 6 bases, and 12 bases lay in between. The CDR3 DNA sequence: TGCGCCAGCAGCCAAGATCAAGGGTTTCGTAATTCACCCCTCCACTTT. Protein sequence: CASSQDQGFRNSPLHF.

This clonotype was picked up a small number of times. The chain couples TRBV12-3 or TRBV12-4 to TRBJ1-1, with D hard to call. V was trimmed by 5 bases and J by 6 bases, leaving 7 bases between them. The CDR3 runs 11 residues. The CDR3 DNA is TGTGCCAGCAGTGGGGTGTCTGAAGCTTTCTTT. Translated, it gives CASSGVSEAFF.

The rearrangement joins TRBV2 to TRBJ2-1; 7 bases align to TRBD2. Trimming took 1 base from V and 6 from J; bases not matched to a gene: 6. This CDR3 comprises 15 residues. Germline V gives CDR1 SNHLY, CDR2 FYNNEI. As DNA, the CDR3 is TGTGCCAGCAGTGAAGGGACTAGATCCCCCAATGAGCAGTTCTTC. Translating it yields CASSEGTRSPNEQFF.

The chain couples TRBV7-6 to TRBJ2-3; D uncertain. CDR1 and CDR2 (germline): SGHVS, FNYEAQ. This CDR3 contains 13 residues. Trimming pared 5 bases from V and 4 bases from J, leaving 10 bases between. CDR3 DNA sequence: TGTGCCAGCAGCGTGACCTGGTCAGATACGCAGTATTTT. The encoded protein is CASSVTWSDTQYF.

V gene TRBV7-9 combines with J gene TRBJ2-3, with 9 positions matching TRBD2. Per germline, CDR1 SEHNR and CDR2 FQNEAQ (reference sequence). The CDR3 totals 16 residues. The ends lost 4 bases at V and 1 base at J; junction bases unmatched: 6. CDR3 nucleotide sequence: TGTGCCAGCAGCTCCTTAGCGGGAGCGCGCACAGATACGCAGTATTTT. It codes for CASSSLAGARTDTQYF. The complete variable domain, with remaining parts taken from reference TRBV7-9 and TRBJ2-3, reads DTGVSQNPRHKITKRGQNVTFRCDPISEHNRLYWYRQTLGQGPEFLTYFQNEAQLEKSRLLSDRFSAERPKGSFSTLEIQRTEQGDSAMYLCASSSLAGARTDTQYFGPGTRLTVL.

The chain combines TRBV28 with TRBJ2-1; the D is unclear. This CDR3 has 16 residues. Germline lookup yields CDR1 MDHEN and CDR2 SYDVKM. V shed 6 bases and J shed 0 bases, with 15 bases lying between them. CDR3 coding DNA: TGTGCCAGCAGCCCACTCGGAGTCGCCTCCTACAATGAGCAGTTCTTC. Its translation: CASSPLGVASYNEQFF.

The gene calls are TRBV19 and TRBJ1-1, with D possibly being TRBD1 (5 bases). The CDR3 contains 13 residues. V dropped 7 bases and J dropped 2 bases, with 11 bases sitting between them. Germline V gene sequence: CDR1 LNHDA, CDR2 SQIVND (reference sequence). The CDR3 here is CASMETANTEAFF. The DNA for the CDR3 is TGTGCCAGTATGGAGACAGCCAACACTGAAGCTTTCTTT. The full variable domain, its missing parts supplied by reference TRBV19 and TRBJ1-1, is DGGITQSPKYLFRKEGQNVTLSCEQNLNHDAMYWYRQDPGQGLRLIYYSQIVNDFQKGDIAEGYSVSREKKESFPLTVTSAQKNPTAFYLCASMETANTEAFFGQGTRLTVV.

The V call is TRBV20-1, the J call TRBJ2-6; 10 bases are shared with TRBD1. The CDR3 runs 19 residues. V shed 1 base, J shed 0 bases, and the junction held 9 bases outside the gene matches. The germline V gene encodes CDR1 DFQATT and CDR2 SNEGSKA (reference sequence). The CDR3 nucleotides read TGCAGTGCTAGAGTGGTCTCGGGACAGGGGATCTCTGGGGCCAACGTCCTGACTTTC. Translating it yields CSARVVSGQGISGANVLTF.

V and J are TRBV19 and TRBJ2-1; D is undetermined. The CDR3 is made up of 16 amino acids. Germline V gene lookup returns CDR1 LNHDA and CDR2 SQIVND (reference sequence). The V gene lost 7 bases and the J gene lost 0 bases, with 16 bases spanning the gap. The CDR3 reads CASTPHPRSSYNEQFF. CDR3 nucleotides: TGTGCCAGTACCCCTCACCCCCGGAGCTCCTACAATGAGCAGTTCTTC. Together with reference TRBV19 and TRBJ2-1, the CDR3 gives the full variable domain: DGGITQSPKYLFRKEGQNVTLSCEQNLNHDAMYWYRQDPGQGLRLIYYSQIVNDFQKGDIAEGYSVSREKKESFPLTVTSAQKNPTAFYLCASTPHPRSSYNEQFFGPGTRLTVL.

This chain links TRBV29-1 with TRBJ2-1; the match to TRBD2 covers 7 bases. Losses at the gene ends were 2 bases for V and 7 bases for J; bases not matched to a gene: 8. CDR3 length: 14 residues. From germline, CDR1 is SQVTM and CDR2 ANQGSEA. In DNA form, the CDR3 reads TGCAGCGTTGAATTGTGGGGGGGGAGGAATGAGCAGTTCTTC. It is translated as CSVELWGGRNEQFF.